The clone carrying this T cell receptor (beta chain) turned up a few times. Its target is not known. From the 5' RACE reads, TCRdb called clonotypes with MiXCR, one entry per CDR3 protein. The table shows about 170,000 distinct CDR3 sequences, with over 10% occurring only once. This sample stems from a study of T-cell memory formation after mild COVID-19. Study-wide background: TCR clusters were largely donor specific. Broader study findings: The main location of contracting CD4+ clones was CM and EM, and that of contracting CD8+ clones was EMRA. Pre-infection memory contained some responding clones, which suggested that cross-reactive memory had joined.

From germline, CDR1 is MNHNY and CDR2 SVGAGI (reference sequence). This CDR3 has 12 residues. The junction had 5 bases not matched to a gene; V was cut back by 11 bases and J by 4 bases. The sequenced sample consisted of PBMCs or a T cell subset sorted from them (not recorded which). The clonotype comes from a man aged 18 to 35 who had mild COVID-19 (a few samples of this study predate the infection). Cell type and time point are not known. The gene calls are TRBV6-6 and TRBJ2-5, with 9 positions matching TRBD1. The CDR3 here is CAGGQGRETQYF. CDR3 sequence (DNA): TGTGCCGGGGGACAGGGTCGAGAGACCCAGTACTTC.